This T cell receptor beta chain was recovered during a study of blood T cell repertoires in COVID-19. Background on the study: Samples taken during acute and convalescent COVID-19 were collected in the United States, Italy and Spain.

This CDR3 spans 16 amino acids. Trimming cost V 1 base and J 2 bases, with 14 bases left between them. The germline V gene has CDR1 SGHTA and CDR2 FQGNSA. Libraries were prepared by immunoSEQ multiplex PCR; TCRdb keeps only in-frame clonotypes and omits some of them. The data show under 500,000 clones, approximately 90% seen once. The chain has TRBV7-2 and TRBJ1-2, with TRBD1 as a possible D gene (5 bases). Sequencing was performed on PBMCs or T cells enriched from blood (not recorded which). The sequence was obtained from a woman under 30 with acute COVID-19. In DNA, the CDR3 is TGTGCCAGCAGCTTAGGCGGGGCAGGTCAGAACTATGGCTACACCTTC. It codes for CASSLGGAGQNYGYTF.